This passage covers 25 T cell receptor beta chains from one sample sequenced in a study of control samples from healthy donors and cancer patients. The data were produced by immunoSEQ multiplex PCR, yet TCRdb's version contains in-frame clones alone and is incomplete. The sample contains 180,000 or so clones, 80% to 95% of which appear only once. Sequenced: blood. The receptor source for this set is a woman in her sixties or seventies in good health.

In this sample, this clone turned up once. The chain joins TRBV5-5 to TRBJ1-1; unclear D gene. Germline CDR1 SGHKS, CDR2 YYEKEE (reference sequence). There are 15 residues in the CDR3. Trimming pared 2 bases from V and 0 bases from J, leaving 11 bases between. This CDR3 is CASSFGPNLNTEAFF. The CDR3 DNA reads TGTGCCAGCAGCTTCGGGCCCAACTTGAACACTGAAGCTTTCTTT.

The chain recombines TRBV7-3 with TRBJ1-1; D may be TRBD1 (5 bases). The CDR3 length is 13 residues. V was shortened by 6 bases and J by 3 bases, with 11 bases between the two germline ends. The germline V gene encodes CDR1 SGHTA and CDR2 FQGTGA. This chain's CDR3 is CASRPDTYTEAFF. CDR3 nucleotides: TGTGCCAGCAGACCGGACACGTACACTGAAGCTTTCTTT.

Note on this clone: Its ends do not fully match the called genes, so a read error is possible. The chain recombines TRBV25-1 with TRBJ2-7, with 7 bases lining up with TRBD2. CDR3 size: 15 residues. Germline V lookup: CDR1 MGHDK, CDR2 SYGVNS. This chain's CDR3 is CASRESGGGSYEQYF. Here the CDR3 DNA reads TGTGCCAGCAGGGAATCGGGCGGGGGCTCCTACGAGCAGTACTTC.

The rearrangement joins TRBV9 to TRBJ2-2; D not certain. The CDR3 is made up of 14 amino acids. Germline-derived CDR1 and CDR2 are SGDLS and YYNGEE. Trimming took off 1 base at V and 1 base at J, with 5 bases between the two ends. CDR3 residues: CASSVNRNTGELFF. In DNA, the CDR3 is TGTGCCAGCAGCGTAAACAGGAACACCGGGGAGCTGTTTTTT. The whole variable domain, filled in from reference TRBV9 and TRBJ2-2, reads DSGVTQTPKHLITATGQRVTLRCSPRSGDLSVYWYQQSLDQGLQFLIQYYNGEERAKGNILERFSAQQFPDLHSELNLSSLELGDSALYFCASSVNRNTGELFFGEGSRLTVL.

The V gene is TRBV27, the J gene TRBJ2-5; D unresolved. With 0 bases removed from V and 6 bases from J, the gap between germline ends came to 14 bases. This CDR3 comprises 15 residues. The germline CDR1 and CDR2 sequences are MNHEY and SMNVEV (reference sequence). The CDR3 nucleotides are TGTGCCAGCAGTTTATCGAGGCCCGCTCTACAGACCCAGTACTTC. It specifies CASSLSRPALQTQYF.

This clone has a handful of counts. V is TRBV7-8 and J is TRBJ2-1; D is undetermined. There are 14 residues in the CDR3. The V end lost 1 base, the J end lost 5 bases, and 9 bases lay between the germline ends. Germline V lookup: CDR1 SGHVS, CDR2 FQNEAQ. CDR3 bases: TGTGCCAGCAGCTTAGAGTGGTCACACAATGAGCAGTTCTTC. This sequence encodes CASSLEWSHNEQFF.

This clone was observed once. The chain is built from TRBV18 and TRBJ1-5; TRBD1 aligns across 7 bases. Losses at the gene ends were 6 bases for V and 0 bases for J; bases not matched to a gene: 8. The CDR3 extends over 16 amino acids. Per the germline V gene, CDR1 is KGHSH and CDR2 is LQKENI. The DNA for the CDR3 is TGTGCCAGCTCGCCCGACAGGGCCACTAGCAATCAGCCCCAGCATTTT. Translation: CASSPDRATSNQPQHF.

The J gene is TRBJ1-1, the V gene TRBV6-5; a possible D gene is TRBD1 (6 bases). The ends were cut back, 6 bases at V and 11 bases at J, with 25 bases in the middle. The CDR3 has 15 amino acids. Germline V gene data show CDR1 as MNHEY and CDR2 as SVGAGI. The DNA for the CDR3 is TGTGCCAGCAGCGATGGGGGGCGCGTTTTGTTAAGTGCTTTCTTT. This sequence encodes CASSDGGRVLLSAFF.

The rearrangement joins TRBV6-5 to TRBJ1-1; D remains ambiguous. Germline CDR1 MNHEY, CDR2 SVGAGI. With 5 bases removed from V and 8 bases from J, the gap between germline ends came to 15 bases. This CDR3 comprises 13 residues. The CDR3 DNA reads TGTGCCAGCAGTAGCCTCATGGCCCTCGAAGCTTTCTTT. Residues: CASSSLMALEAFF.

This chain uses TRBV6-5 with TRBJ2-3; D possibly corresponds to TRBD1 (6 bases). V was clipped by 5 bases and J by 10 bases, with 16 bases between them. Germline CDR1 MNHEY, CDR2 SVGAGI. The CDR3 has 13 residues. The CDR3 bases are TGTGCCAGCAGTCCGGACAGAGGGAGTGCGCAGTATTTT. Protein sequence: CASSPDRGSAQYF.

This chain links TRBV2 with TRBJ2-7; tentatively, D is TRBD2 (6 bases). CDR3 length: 14 residues. CDR1 is SNHLY, CDR2 FYNNEI, per germline. The V gene lost 3 bases and the J gene lost 5 bases, with 14 bases spanning the gap. The CDR3 is CASSENGGLHEQYF. The CDR3 nucleotides read TGTGCCAGCAGTGAGAACGGGGGTTTACACGAGCAGTACTTC.

This clone turned up a few times. This rearrangement joins TRBV5-4 to TRBJ1-3; 7 bases agree with TRBD1. V was clipped by 4 bases and J by 4 bases; unmatched bases: 2. The germline gives CDR1 SGHNT, CDR2 YYREEE (reference sequence). This CDR3 has 13 residues. The CDR3 region is CASSAGQGNTIYF. The CDR3 bases are TGTGCCAGCAGCGCGGGACAGGGAAACACCATATATTTT. The full variable domain, with the rest looked up from reference TRBV5-4 and TRBJ1-3, is ETGVTQSPTHLIKTRGQQVTLRCSSQSGHNTVSWYQQALGQGPQFIFQYYREEENGRGNFPPRFSGLQFPNYSSELNVNALELDDSALYLCASSAGQGNTIYFGEGSWLTVV.

The gene calls are TRBV5-1 and TRBJ2-3; D ambiguous. CDR1 and CDR2 (germline): SGHRS, YFSETQ. Trimming cost V 0 bases and J 5 bases, with 4 bases left between them. The CDR3 runs 12 residues. CDR3 loop: CASSLDRDTQYF. DNA of the CDR3: TGCGCCAGCAGCTTGGACCGAGATACGCAGTATTTT. The variable domain in full, with the rest retrieved from reference TRBV5-1 and TRBJ2-3, is KAGVTQTPRYLIKTRGQQVTLSCSPISGHRSVSWYQQTPGQGLQFLFEYFSETQRNKGNFPGRFSGRQFSNSRSEMNVSTLELGDSALYLCASSLDRDTQYFGPGTRLTVL.

This clone was detected only once. This chain connects TRBV27 to TRBJ1-4, with D possibly matching TRBD1 (6 bases). Germline loops: CDR1 MNHEY, CDR2 SMNVEV (reference sequence). The CDR3 loop spans 16 amino acids. V lost 5 bases to trimming and J lost 8 bases, with 21 bases between them. The CDR3 sequence is CASSPFVRGAREKLFF. The CDR3 DNA reads TGTGCCAGCAGTCCTTTCGTGCGGGGGGCGAGAGAAAAACTGTTTTTT.

The V gene is TRBV5-4, the J gene TRBJ2-7, with D possibly being TRBD1 (6 bases). From germline, CDR1 is SGHNT and CDR2 YYREEE (reference sequence). The CDR3 length is 15 residues. V gave up 4 bases and J gave up 1 base, with 15 bases separating them. CDR3 coding DNA: TGTGCCAGCAGCCCACAGGGATATGGGTCCTACGAGCAGTACTTC. Protein sequence: CASSPQGYGSYEQYF. Variable domain in full (rest from reference TRBV5-4 and TRBJ2-7): ETGVTQSPTHLIKTRGQQVTLRCSSQSGHNTVSWYQQALGQGPQFIFQYYREEENGRGNFPPRFSGLQFPNYSSELNVNALELDDSALYLCASSPQGYGSYEQYFGPGTRLTVT.

The CDR3 region has the DNA TGTGCCAGCAGCTCCTCTGGCGGGTGGACCTACGAGCAGTACTTC. It encodes CASSSSGGWTYEQYF. The chain recombines TRBV5-4 with TRBJ2-7, with TRBD2 as a possible D gene (5 bases). The germline V gene encodes CDR1 SGHNT and CDR2 YYREEE (reference sequence). V was clipped by 3 bases and J by 2 bases, with 15 bases between them. There are 15 residues in the CDR3.

The V call is TRBV4-3, the J call TRBJ1-2; possibly TRBD1 for D (6 bases). Germline loops: CDR1 LGHNA, CDR2 YSLEER. This CDR3 is built from 13 residues. V was clipped by 0 bases and J by 8 bases, with 10 bases between them. The CDR3, as DNA: TGCGCCAGCAGCCAAGAAACAGGGATGGGCTACACCTTC. Translated, it gives CASSQETGMGYTF.

The gene calls are TRBV7-2 and TRBJ2-5, with D unresolved. Trimming left V 1 base short and J 7 bases short, with 19 bases between. Germline V gene data show CDR1 as SGHTA and CDR2 as FQGNSA. This CDR3 has 16 amino acids. The CDR3 DNA sequence: TGTGCCAGCAGCTTAGGGGAAGTCCTATCCGGGCGGACCCAGTACTTC. It specifies CASSLGEVLSGRTQYF.

The J gene is TRBJ1-2, the V gene TRBV3-1 (or the pseudogene TRBV3-2), with a possible D match to TRBD1 (5 bases). Trimming removed 0 bases from V and 9 bases from J, with 14 bases in between. There are 14 residues in the CDR3. Germline loops: CDR1 LGHDT, CDR2 YNNKEL (reference sequence). The CDR3 nucleotides are TGTGCCAGCAGCCAAGAAGGCAGGGCTTATAGCTACACCTTC. Translation gives CASSQEGRAYSYTF.

Note on this clone: This specimen includes other DNA sequences encoding the same CDR3. The CDR3 sequence: CASGFGSYEQYF. CDR3 DNA sequence: TGTGCTAGTGGTTTCGGATCCTACGAGCAGTACTTC. The chain joins TRBV12-5 to TRBJ2-7; D gene unclear. Trimming stripped 3 bases from V and 1 base from J, with 4 bases between. Germline values: CDR1 LGHNT, CDR2 FRNRAP. The CDR3 contains 12 residues.

The chain uses TRBV3-1 (or the pseudogene TRBV3-2) and TRBJ2-2; D is unresolved. The V and J ends lost 4 bases and 7 bases respectively, with 7 bases between them. The CDR3 totals 12 residues. CDR1 LGHDT and CDR2 YNNKEL come from the germline V gene (reference sequence). The CDR3 DNA follows: TGTGCCAGCAGCCCATGGCTCGGGGAGCTGTTTTTT. It yields the protein CASSPWLGELFF.

The V and J genes are TRBV27 and TRBJ1-1; D is uncertain. CDR1 is MNHEY and CDR2 is SMNVEV in the germline V gene (reference sequence). V gave up 2 bases and J gave up 7 bases, with 17 bases separating them. This CDR3 comprises 15 residues. The CDR3 loop is CASSLIGLRSGEAFF. The CDR3, as DNA: TGTGCCAGCAGTTTAATCGGACTTAGGTCTGGTGAAGCTTTCTTT.

This chain uses TRBV13 with TRBJ2-1; TRBD1 matches at 10 bases. The CDR3 sequence is 16 residues long. The V gene's germline CDR1 is PRHDT and CDR2 FYEKMQ (reference sequence). V dropped 5 bases and J dropped 5; count of bases not matched to a gene: 9. The CDR3 reads CASSPPPGTGDNEQFF. In DNA, the CDR3 is TGTGCCAGCAGCCCACCCCCCGGGACAGGGGACAATGAGCAGTTCTTC.

The V call is TRBV3-1 (or the pseudogene TRBV3-2), the J call TRBJ1-5; 11 nucleotides match TRBD1. There are 15 residues in the CDR3. After removal of 4 bases from V and 9 bases from J, the junction contained 8 bases not matched to a gene. Germline loops: CDR1 LGHDT, CDR2 YNNKEL (reference sequence). CDR3 in amino acids: CASSLGTGGSGPQHF. The CDR3 DNA reads TGTGCCAGCAGCCTGGGGACAGGGGGTAGCGGGCCCCAGCATTTT.

CDR3 DNA: TGCGCCAGCAGCTTGGCTGCGGATACGCAGTATTTT. Protein product: CASSLAADTQYF. The V and J genes are TRBV5-1 and TRBJ2-3; unclear D gene. Trimming removed 0 bases at V and 6 bases at J, with 5 bases between. The germline V gene encodes CDR1 SGHRS and CDR2 YFSETQ. CDR3 length equals 12 residues.